This entry concerns a single T cell receptor (beta chain). The data were obtained in a study of blood T cell repertoires in COVID-19. Libraries were prepared by immunoSEQ multiplex PCR; TCRdb keeps only in-frame clonotypes and omits some of them. Of 51,000 or so clones listed, 70% to 90% are singletons. Germline-derived CDR1 and CDR2 are WNHNN and SYGVQD (reference sequence). V was pared by 3 bases and J by 4 bases, with 2 bases of the junction left unmatched. The CDR3 consists of 15 residues. Sequenced input: peripheral blood. The chain combines TRBV10-1 with TRBJ2-3, with 12 bases lining up with TRBD2. This clonotype originated in an older man with acute or convalescent COVID-19. CDR3 sequence: CASSDSSGGADTQYF. CDR3 nucleotide sequence: TGCGCCAGCAGTGACTCTAGCGGGGGGGCAGATACGCAGTATTTT.